This record concerns one T cell receptor beta chain sequence. Its specificity is not known. The sample originates from a study of T-cell memory formation after mild COVID-19. Across the study: Largely, TCR clusters stayed within a single donor. Study-wide results and caveats: Nothing showed for sure that second-wave clones peaking on day 37 were SARS-CoV-2 specific. Cross-reactive memory apparently joined, as some responding clones appeared in pre-infection memory. CD4+ contracting clones were mainly CM and EM; CD8+ ones, EMRA.

MiXCR, run by TCRdb on the 5' RACE reads, gives a single entry per CDR3 protein. The table lists 250,000 or so distinct CDR3 sequences, roughly 18% of them singletons. The receptor's source is a man in his late teens or twenties who had mild COVID-19 (a few samples of this study predate the infection). Cell type and time point are not known. Sequenced material: PBMCs or a T cell subset sorted from them (not recorded which).

This CDR3 is CASSTTKNTEAFF. For the CDR3, the DNA is TGTGCCAGCAGTACCACAAAGAACACTGAAGCTTTCTTT. The V call is TRBV6-2 or TRBV6-3, the J call TRBJ1-1; D remains ambiguous. V was shortened by 5 bases and J by 1 base, with 8 bases between the two germline ends. In germline, CDR1 is MNHEY, CDR2 SVGEGT. The CDR3 is 13 amino acids.